This T cell receptor beta chain comes out of a study of cytomegalovirus exposure and HLA in healthy donors. Sequencing was performed with immunoSEQ multiplex PCR; in TCRdb, only in-frame clones are kept and a portion is missing. This sample has around 180,000 clones; about four fifths occur once, and the top ten carry roughly 7%. After removal of 0 bases from V and 1 base from J, the junction contained 6 bases not matched to a gene. Germline V CDR1 and CDR2: SGHRS, YFSETQ. CDR3 size: 17 residues. The V gene is TRBV5-1, the J gene TRBJ2-3; 9 bases are shared with TRBD1. The clonotype originates from a man aged 18 to 29 in good health and CMV-seropositive. Sample: PBMCs. The CDR3 region is CASSLADWTGGTDTQYF. CDR3 in DNA: TGCGCCAGCAGCTTGGCAGACTGGACAGGGGGCACAGATACGCAGTATTTT.